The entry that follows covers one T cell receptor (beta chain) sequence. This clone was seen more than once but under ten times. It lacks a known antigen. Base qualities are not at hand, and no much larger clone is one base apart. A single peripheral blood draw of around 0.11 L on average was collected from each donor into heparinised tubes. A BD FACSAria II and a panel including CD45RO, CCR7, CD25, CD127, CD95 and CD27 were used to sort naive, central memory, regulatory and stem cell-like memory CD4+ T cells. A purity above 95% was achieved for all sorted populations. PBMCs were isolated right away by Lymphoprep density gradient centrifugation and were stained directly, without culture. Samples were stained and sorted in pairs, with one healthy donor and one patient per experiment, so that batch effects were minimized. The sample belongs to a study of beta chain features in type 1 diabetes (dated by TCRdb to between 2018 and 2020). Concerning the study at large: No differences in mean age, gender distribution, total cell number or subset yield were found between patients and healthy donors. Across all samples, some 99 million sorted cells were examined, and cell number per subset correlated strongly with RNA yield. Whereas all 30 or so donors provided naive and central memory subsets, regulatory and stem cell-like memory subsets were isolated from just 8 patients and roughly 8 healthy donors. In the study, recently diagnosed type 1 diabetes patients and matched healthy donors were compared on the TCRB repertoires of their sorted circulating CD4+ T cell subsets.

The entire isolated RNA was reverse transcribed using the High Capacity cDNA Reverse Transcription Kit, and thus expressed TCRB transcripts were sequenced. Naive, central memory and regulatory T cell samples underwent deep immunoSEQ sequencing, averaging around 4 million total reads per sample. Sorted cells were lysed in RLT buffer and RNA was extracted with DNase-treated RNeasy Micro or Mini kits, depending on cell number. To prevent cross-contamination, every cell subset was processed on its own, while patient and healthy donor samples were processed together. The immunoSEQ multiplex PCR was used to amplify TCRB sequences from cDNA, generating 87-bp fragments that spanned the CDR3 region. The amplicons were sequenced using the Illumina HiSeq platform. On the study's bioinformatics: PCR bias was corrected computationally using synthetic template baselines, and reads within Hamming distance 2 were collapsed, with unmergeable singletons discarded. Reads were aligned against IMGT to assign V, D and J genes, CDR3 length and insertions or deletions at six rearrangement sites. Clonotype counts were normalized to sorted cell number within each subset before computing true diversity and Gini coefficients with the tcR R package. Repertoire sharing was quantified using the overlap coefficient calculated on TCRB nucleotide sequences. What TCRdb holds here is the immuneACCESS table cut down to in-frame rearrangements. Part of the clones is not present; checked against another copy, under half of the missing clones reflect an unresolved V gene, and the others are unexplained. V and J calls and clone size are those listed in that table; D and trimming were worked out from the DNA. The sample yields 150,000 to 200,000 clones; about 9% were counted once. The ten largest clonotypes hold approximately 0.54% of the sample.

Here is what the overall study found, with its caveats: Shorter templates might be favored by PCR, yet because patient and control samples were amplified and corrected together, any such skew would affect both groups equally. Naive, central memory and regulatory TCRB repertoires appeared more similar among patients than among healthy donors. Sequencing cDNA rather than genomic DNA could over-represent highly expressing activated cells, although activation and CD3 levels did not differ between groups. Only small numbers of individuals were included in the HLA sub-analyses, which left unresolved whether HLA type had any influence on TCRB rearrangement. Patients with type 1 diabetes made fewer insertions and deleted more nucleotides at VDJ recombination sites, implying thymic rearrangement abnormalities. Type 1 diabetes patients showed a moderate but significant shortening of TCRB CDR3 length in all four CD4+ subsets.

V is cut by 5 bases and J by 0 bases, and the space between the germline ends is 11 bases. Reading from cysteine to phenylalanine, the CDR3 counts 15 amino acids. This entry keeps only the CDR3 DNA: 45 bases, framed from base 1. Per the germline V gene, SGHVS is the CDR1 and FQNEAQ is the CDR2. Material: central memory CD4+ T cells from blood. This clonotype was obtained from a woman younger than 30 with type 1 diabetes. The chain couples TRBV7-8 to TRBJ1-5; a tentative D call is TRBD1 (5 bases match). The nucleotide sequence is TGTGCCAGCAGCCCATCTAGGGGTAGCAATCAGCCCCAGCATTTT. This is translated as CASSPSRGSNQPQHF.